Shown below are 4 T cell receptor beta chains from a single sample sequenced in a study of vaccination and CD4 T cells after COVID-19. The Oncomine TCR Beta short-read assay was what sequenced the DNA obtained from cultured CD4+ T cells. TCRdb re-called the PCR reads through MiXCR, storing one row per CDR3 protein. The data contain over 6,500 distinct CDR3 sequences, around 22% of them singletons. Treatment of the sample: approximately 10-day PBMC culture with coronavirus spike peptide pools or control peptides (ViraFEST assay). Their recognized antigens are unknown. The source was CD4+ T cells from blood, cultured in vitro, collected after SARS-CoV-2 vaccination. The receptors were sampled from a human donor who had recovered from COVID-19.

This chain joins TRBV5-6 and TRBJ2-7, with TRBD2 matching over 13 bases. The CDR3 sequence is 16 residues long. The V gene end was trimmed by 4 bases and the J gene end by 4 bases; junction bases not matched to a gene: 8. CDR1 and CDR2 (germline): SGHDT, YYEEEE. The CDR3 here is CASSLRGLAGIYEQYF. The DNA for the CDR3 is TGTGCCAGCAGCCTGAGGGGACTAGCGGGAATTTACGAGCAGTACTTC. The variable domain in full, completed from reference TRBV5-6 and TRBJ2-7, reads DAGVTQSPTHLIKTRGQQVTLRCSPKSGHDTVSWYQQALGQGPQFIFQYYEEEERQRGNFPDRFSGHQFPNYSSELNVNALLLGDSALYLCASSLRGLAGIYEQYFGPGTRLTVT.

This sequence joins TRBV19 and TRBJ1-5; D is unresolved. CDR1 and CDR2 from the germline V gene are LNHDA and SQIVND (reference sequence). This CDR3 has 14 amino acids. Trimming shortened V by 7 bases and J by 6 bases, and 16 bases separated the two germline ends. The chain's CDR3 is CASNYRIVGQPQHF. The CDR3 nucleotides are TGTGCCAGTAATTACCGAATCGTTGGTCAGCCCCAGCATTTT.

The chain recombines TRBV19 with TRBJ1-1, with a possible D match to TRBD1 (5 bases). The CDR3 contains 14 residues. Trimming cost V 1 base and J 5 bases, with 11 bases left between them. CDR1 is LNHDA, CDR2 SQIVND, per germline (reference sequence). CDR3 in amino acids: CASSIGGVETEAFF. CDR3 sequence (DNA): TGTGCCAGTAGTATAGGAGGGGTTGAGACTGAAGCTTTCTTT.

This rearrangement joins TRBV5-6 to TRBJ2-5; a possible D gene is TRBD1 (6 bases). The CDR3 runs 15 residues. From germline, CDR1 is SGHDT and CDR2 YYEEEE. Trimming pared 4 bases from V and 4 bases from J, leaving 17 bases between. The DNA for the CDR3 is TGTGCCAGCAGCCCTTGGGACACCCTCTTAGAGACCCAGTACTTC. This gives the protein CASSPWDTLLETQYF.